This entry is about one T cell receptor (beta chain). Its antigen is unidentified. Method: immunoSEQ multiplex PCR; TCRdb's copy keeps in-frame clones and lacks some. This repertoire shows 9,500 to 15,000 clones, approximately 69% found once; its top ten account for about 28%. Patients received nivolumab 3 mg/kg at weeks 1, 4, 7, 10, then fortnightly to week 26. Germline V CDR1 and CDR2: MNHEY, SVGAGI. The germline V and J ends were trimmed by 6 bases and 4 bases, with 14 bases remaining between them. The CDR3 totals 14 residues. This entry belongs to a study of ipilimumab plus nivolumab after autologous stem cell transplantation. Study-wide findings and caveats: Authors suggest TCR repertoire, Treg phenotype and gut microbiota support further study.

The receptor's source is a male donor with diffuse large B-cell lymphoma. The sample consisted of PBMCs, taken in a trial of ipilimumab plus nivolumab as post-transplant consolidation. V usage is TRBV6-5 and J usage is TRBJ2-3, with D perhaps matching TRBD1 (6 bases). CDR3 sequence: CASSGGPGADTQYF. CDR3 nucleotides: TGTGCCAGCAGCGGAGGTCCAGGGGCAGATACGCAGTATTTT.